These 8 T cell receptor beta chains originate from one sample sequenced in a study of blood T cell repertoires in COVID-19. The data were produced by immunoSEQ multiplex PCR, yet TCRdb's version contains in-frame clones alone and is incomplete. The sample includes 250,000 to 300,000 clones, approximately 83% of them seen just once. Sequencing input: PBMCs or T cells enriched from blood (not recorded which). These receptor sequences come from a woman aged 50 to 60 who had recovered from COVID-19.

The chain employs TRBV5-1 and TRBJ2-5; D may be TRBD2 (6 bases). There are 15 residues in the CDR3. Germline V CDR1 and CDR2: SGHRS, YFSETQ. Trimming shortened V by 4 bases and J by 5 bases, and 18 bases separated the two germline ends. This CDR3 reads CASSAVPTSSETQYF. For the CDR3, the DNA is TGCGCCAGCAGCGCCGTCCCTACTAGCTCCGAGACCCAGTACTTC.

The V call is TRBV20-1, the J call TRBJ1-1; 7 positions agree with TRBD1. The V gene end was trimmed by 3 bases and the J gene end by 12 bases; junction bases not matched to a gene: 7. CDR1 and CDR2 (germline): DFQATT, SNEGSKA (reference sequence). The CDR3 has 11 amino acids. The CDR3 bases are TGCAGTGCTAGTCGACAGGGTGGTACTTTCTTT. Translation: CSASRQGGTFF.

This chain connects TRBV7-9 to TRBJ2-1; D is possibly TRBD2 (6 bases). The CDR3 sequence is 17 residues long. CDR1 and CDR2 from the germline V gene are SEHNR and FQNEAQ (reference sequence). V was trimmed by 2 bases and J by 1 base, leaving 15 bases between them. CDR3 loop: CASSLPGRYPSYNEQFF. The CDR3 DNA reads as TGTGCCAGCAGCTTACCAGGGAGGTATCCTTCCTACAATGAGCAGTTCTTC.

This chain joins TRBV20-1 and TRBJ1-4, with D unclear. Germline V gene lookup returns CDR1 DFQATT and CDR2 SNEGSKA (reference sequence). The CDR3 is made up of 10 amino acids. The V and J ends lost 5 bases and 4 bases respectively, with 2 bases between them. The CDR3 region has the DNA TGCAGTGCTTATAATGAAAAACTGTTTTTT. This codes for CSAYNEKLFF.

The chain joins TRBV3-1 (or the pseudogene TRBV3-2) to TRBJ1-2; TRBD1 agrees at 11 bases. The CDR3 extends over 15 amino acids. The V gene end was trimmed by 1 base and the J gene end by 4 bases; junction bases not matched to a gene: 2. Germline V gene data show CDR1 as LGHDT and CDR2 as YNNKEL (reference sequence). CDR3 bases: TGTGCCAGCAGCCAAGGCGGGACAGGGGGCTATGGCTACACCTTC. As protein: CASSQGGTGGYGYTF.

V usage is TRBV19 and J usage is TRBJ1-1; D gene unclear. V lost 1 base and J 0 bases, leaving 6 bases between the germline ends. The CDR3 sequence is 14 residues long. Germline CDR1 and CDR2: LNHDA and SQIVND (reference sequence). The CDR3 DNA is TGTGCCAGTAGTATAGGGGCATTGAACACTGAAGCTTTCTTT. Its translation: CASSIGALNTEAFF.

As to this clone: The identical CDR3 is also encoded by other nucleotide sequences in the sample. The chain is built from TRBV15 and TRBJ2-1; 7 bases match TRBD2. V lost 0 bases to trimming and J lost 4 bases; unmatched junction nucleotides: 3. This CDR3 spans 15 amino acids. Per germline, CDR1 LNHNV and CDR2 YYDKDF (reference sequence). CDR3 DNA sequence: TGTGCCACCAGCAGAGATCGCGGGAGTTACAATGAGCAGTTCTTC. This encodes CATSRDRGSYNEQFF.

CDR3 protein: CASSTSGSSYNEQFF. The DNA of the CDR3 is TGTGCCAGCAGCACGAGCGGAAGCTCCTACAATGAGCAGTTCTTC. The chain combines TRBV11-3 with TRBJ2-1; possible D gene TRBD2, 5 bases. Trimming left V 5 bases short and J 0 bases short, with 11 bases between. There are 15 residues in the CDR3. In germline, CDR1 is SGHNT, CDR2 YENEEA.